This is a list of T cell receptor beta chains from one sample in a study of PD-L1 blockade in urothelial cancer. Sequenced by immunoSEQ multiplex PCR; TCRdb stores in-frame clones only, minus some. The sample shows 70,000 to 95,000 clones, 89% of them seen only once. Here the sequenced sample was PBMCs, taken around atezolizumab (anti-PD-L1) treatment. The receptor set was obtained from a woman older than 75 with urothelial cancer. Both conserved end residues are part of each CDR3. D genes are given only for firm matches. Size values are once, few and many counts, or a class for expanded clones, and some rows have none.

cdr3_aa cdr3_nt clone_size j_call v_call d_call
CASSLVAGGSYEQYF TGCGCCAGCAGCTTGGTCGCGGGTGGCTCCTACGAGCAGTACTTC NA TRBJ2-7 TRBV5-1 NA
CASSPGGTSGKQYF TGTGCCAGCAGTCCCGGGGGGACTAGCGGGAAGCAGTACTTC NA TRBJ2-7 TRBV28 TRBD2
CASSLLGAQARVGEAFF TGTGCCAGCAGTTTATTAGGAGCCCAGGCCAGGGTTGGCGAAGCTTTCTTT NA TRBJ1-1 TRBV28 NA
CASRTSGTPGQFF TGTGCCAGCAGGACTAGCGGGACCCCCGGGCAGTTCTTC NA TRBJ2-1 TRBV28 TRBD2
CASRGGPGVHEQYF TGTGCCAGCCGGGGGGGACCCGGAGTCCACGAGCAGTACTTC NA TRBJ2-7 TRBV27 TRBD2
CASKKLAGGFPTDTQYF TGTGCCAGCAAAAAGCTAGCGGGAGGGTTCCCCACAGATACGCAGTATTTT NA TRBJ2-3 TRBV2 TRBD2
CASSPRTSGNEQFF TGCGCCAGCAGCCCCCGGACTAGCGGCAATGAGCAGTTCTTC NA TRBJ2-1 TRBV5-1 TRBD2
CASSQAVEQFF TGCGCCAGCAGCCAAGCGGTAGAGCAGTTCTTC few TRBJ2-1 TRBV4-1 NA
CASSQDRTSAQPYEQYF TGCGCCAGCAGCCAAGATCGTACTAGCGCTCAACCATACGAGCAGTACTTC NA TRBJ2-7 TRBV4-1 TRBD2
CASSDTRLARQFF TGTGCCAGCAGTGACACTAGACTCGCGAGGCAGTTCTTC NA TRBJ2-1 TRBV6-4 NA
CASSVFSGSPNEQFF TGTGCCAGCAGTGTGTTTAGCGGGAGTCCCAATGAGCAGTTCTTC NA TRBJ2-1 TRBV6-1 TRBD2
CASSLEGQTEAFF TGTGCCAGCAGCTTAGAGGGACAGACTGAAGCTTTCTTT NA TRBJ1-1 TRBV7-9 TRBD1
CASSAQGVGNQPQHF TGTGCCAGCAGCGCACAGGGGGTAGGCAATCAGCCCCAGCATTTT NA TRBJ1-5 TRBV6-1 TRBD1
CASSSPSGTSGASNEQFF TGTGCCAGCAGTTCACCATCCGGGACTAGCGGGGCCTCCAATGAGCAGTTCTTC NA TRBJ2-1 TRBV28 TRBD2
CASSFTGSSGNTIYF TGTGCCAGCAGTTTTACAGGTAGCTCTGGAAACACCATATATTTT NA TRBJ1-3 TRBV28 NA
CASSLGQRIRTEAFF TGTGCCAGCAGCTTAGGTCAGCGAATTAGGACTGAAGCTTTCTTT once TRBJ1-1 TRBV7-9 NA
CASSGLGGTDTQYF TGCGCCAGCAGTGGCCTCGGGGGGACAGATACGCAGTATTTT NA TRBJ2-3 TRBV10-2 TRBD2
CASGNDGGKLFF TGTGCCAGTGGAAACGACGGAGGGAAACTGTTTTTT few TRBJ1-4 TRBV19 NA
CASSVLADEQFF TGTGCCAGCAGCGTTCTAGCGGATGAGCAGTTCTTC NA TRBJ2-1 TRBV9 TRBD2
CASSPLGGTGGGELFF TGTGCCAGCAGTCCACTCGGAGGGACGGGGGGCGGGGAGCTGTTTTTT NA TRBJ2-2 TRBV6-6 TRBD2
CASSQVGTGINYEQYF TGCGCCAGCAGCCAAGTCGGGACAGGGATCAACTACGAGCAGTACTTC NA TRBJ2-7 TRBV4-1 TRBD1
CASSLELAGDEQFF TGCGCCAGCAGCTTGGAACTAGCGGGAGACGAGCAGTTCTTC NA TRBJ2-1 TRBV5-1 TRBD2
CASSLGAGGTDTQYF TGTGCCAGCAGCTTAGGAGCGGGAGGCACAGATACGCAGTATTTT NA TRBJ2-3 TRBV7-2 TRBD2
CASSPRQGWVYNEQFF TGTGCCAGCAGCCCGCGACAGGGTTGGGTCTACAATGAGCAGTTCTTC NA TRBJ2-1 TRBV5-4 TRBD1
CASSLGQANTEAFF TGTGCCAGCTCATTGGGACAGGCAAACACTGAAGCTTTCTTT NA TRBJ1-1 TRBV18 TRBD1
CASSRDRGGIQYF TGTGCCAGCAGTCGGGACAGGGGCGGCATTCAGTACTTC NA TRBJ2-4 TRBV2 TRBD1
CASSARTGGGEKLFF TGTGCCAGCAGCGCGCGGACAGGGGGCGGTGAAAAACTGTTTTTT NA TRBJ1-4 TRBV9 TRBD1
CASSLQAGLETQYF TGTGCCAGCAGCCTACAGGCAGGGCTTGAGACCCAGTACTTC NA TRBJ2-5 TRBV7-9 NA
CASRGDGGANEKLFF TGTGCCAGCAGGGGCGATGGGGGCGCGAATGAAAAACTGTTTTTT NA TRBJ1-4 TRBV4-2 NA
CASGPGTHTYEQYF TGTGCCAGCGGCCCCGGGACACATACCTACGAGCAGTACTTC NA TRBJ2-7 TRBV27 NA
CARSFQGSWPQHF TGTGCCAGAAGCTTCCAGGGGAGCTGGCCCCAGCATTTT NA TRBJ1-5 TRBV5-3 NA